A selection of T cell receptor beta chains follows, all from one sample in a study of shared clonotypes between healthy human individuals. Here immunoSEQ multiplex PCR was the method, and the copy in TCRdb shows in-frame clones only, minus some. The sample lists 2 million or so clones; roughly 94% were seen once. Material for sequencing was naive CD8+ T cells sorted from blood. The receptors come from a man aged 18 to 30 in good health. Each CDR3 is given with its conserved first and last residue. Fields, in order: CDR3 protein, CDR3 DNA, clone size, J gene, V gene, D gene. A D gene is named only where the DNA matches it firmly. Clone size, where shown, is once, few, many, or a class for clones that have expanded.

CDR3aa: CASRGTGELFF
CDR3nt: TGTGCCAGCAGGGGGACCGGGGAGCTGTTTTTT
abundance: -
j_gene: TRBJ2-2
v_gene: TRBV6-6
d_gene: -

CDR3aa: CASSPQGLAGAFTGELFF
CDR3nt: TGTGCCAGCAGTCCCCAGGGACTAGCGGGGGCCTTCACCGGGGAGCTGTTTTTT
abundance: -
j_gene: TRBJ2-2
v_gene: TRBV28
d_gene: TRBD2

CDR3aa: CASSPVPGQGYNEQFF
CDR3nt: TGTGCCAGCAGCCCCGTGCCGGGACAGGGCTACAATGAGCAGTTCTTC
abundance: -
j_gene: TRBJ2-1
v_gene: TRBV7-2
d_gene: TRBD1

CDR3aa: CASSEMGSSYNEQFF
CDR3nt: TGTGCCAGCAGTGAAATGGGGAGCTCCTACAATGAGCAGTTCTTC
abundance: -
j_gene: TRBJ2-1
v_gene: TRBV6-1
d_gene: -

CDR3aa: CASSLDSRETSEQYF
CDR3nt: TGTGCCAGCAGCTTAGATTCGCGGGAGACTAGTGAGCAGTACTTC
abundance: -
j_gene: TRBJ2-7
v_gene: TRBV11-2
d_gene: TRBD2

CDR3aa: CASSQDISSLYEQYF
CDR3nt: TGCGCCAGCAGCCAGGATATCTCTAGCCTCTACGAGCAGTACTTC
abundance: -
j_gene: TRBJ2-7
v_gene: TRBV4-3
d_gene: -

CDR3aa: CASSLALPGSSSYNEQFF
CDR3nt: TGTGCCAGCAGTTTAGCCCTTCCGGGGTCGAGCTCCTACAATGAGCAGTTCTTC
abundance: -
j_gene: TRBJ2-1
v_gene: TRBV27
d_gene: -

CDR3aa: CASSQPRDSWAYEQYF
CDR3nt: TGCGCCAGCAGCCAACCCCGGGACTCCTGGGCCTACGAGCAGTACTTC
abundance: -
j_gene: TRBJ2-7
v_gene: TRBV4-1
d_gene: -

CDR3aa: CASSKQGAGGELFF
CDR3nt: TGTGCCAGCAGTAAACAGGGGGCTGGCGGGGAGCTGTTTTTT
abundance: -
j_gene: TRBJ2-2
v_gene: TRBV13
d_gene: TRBD1

CDR3aa: CASSQGPAGGLHETQYF
CDR3nt: TGTGCCAGCAGCCAAGGCCCAGCGGGGGGCCTCCATGAGACCCAGTACTTC
abundance: -
j_gene: TRBJ2-5
v_gene: TRBV4-2
d_gene: TRBD2

CDR3aa: CASSRDGTEAFF
CDR3nt: TGTGCCAGCAGTAGAGACGGCACTGAAGCTTTCTTT
abundance: -
j_gene: TRBJ1-1
v_gene: TRBV9
d_gene: -

CDR3aa: CASSLDRGGFYEQYF
CDR3nt: TGTGCCAGCAGCTTAGATCGAGGAGGGTTTTACGAGCAGTACTTC
abundance: -
j_gene: TRBJ2-7
v_gene: TRBV11-2
d_gene: -

CDR3aa: CASSLRTRQGSYEQYF
CDR3nt: TGTGCCAGCAGCTTAAGGACCCGACAGGGGAGCTACGAGCAGTACTTC
abundance: -
j_gene: TRBJ2-7
v_gene: TRBV7-9
d_gene: TRBD1

CDR3aa: CASSLAGLTTLIMPQHF
CDR3nt: TGTGCCAGCAGCTTGGCAGGTTTAACAACTCTCATTATGCCCCAGCATTTT
abundance: -
j_gene: TRBJ1-5
v_gene: TRBV5-6
d_gene: -

CDR3aa: CSHSDFYGYTF
CDR3nt: TGCAGCCATAGCGATTTCTATGGCTACACCTTC
abundance: -
j_gene: TRBJ1-2
v_gene: TRBV29-1
d_gene: -

CDR3aa: CASSPMAESSYEQYF
CDR3nt: TGTGCCAGCAGTCCTATGGCAGAGAGCTCCTACGAGCAGTACTTC
abundance: -
j_gene: TRBJ2-7
v_gene: TRBV6-5
d_gene: -

CDR3aa: CASRPLVVGDTPEQYF
CDR3nt: TGCGCCAGCAGGCCCTTGGTGGTAGGAGATACCCCCGAGCAGTACTTC
abundance: -
j_gene: TRBJ2-7
v_gene: TRBV4-1
d_gene: -

CDR3aa: CASSLFGLHIPGELFF
CDR3nt: TGTGCCAGCAGCTTATTCGGACTCCACATCCCCGGGGAGCTGTTTTTT
abundance: -
j_gene: TRBJ2-2
v_gene: TRBV7-8
d_gene: -

CDR3aa: CASSLGQGYNEQFF
CDR3nt: TGTGCCAGCAGCTTAGGACAGGGGTACAATGAGCAGTTCTTC
abundance: -
j_gene: TRBJ2-1
v_gene: TRBV7-9
d_gene: TRBD1

CDR3aa: CASSESWDPYTF
CDR3nt: TGCGCCAGCAGTGAGTCTTGGGATCCCTACACCTTC
abundance: -
j_gene: TRBJ1-2
v_gene: TRBV10-2
d_gene: -

CDR3aa: CSVGDTLEEQYF
CDR3nt: TGCAGCGTTGGGGACACCCTTGAGGAGCAGTACTTC
abundance: -
j_gene: TRBJ2-7
v_gene: TRBV29-1
d_gene: -

CDR3aa: CASTGQGGYEQYF
CDR3nt: TGCGCCAGCACCGGACAGGGGGGCTACGAGCAGTACTTC
abundance: -
j_gene: TRBJ2-7
v_gene: TRBV10-2
d_gene: TRBD1

CDR3aa: CASSSLAGGLYNEQFF
CDR3nt: TGTGCCAGCAGCTCCTTAGCGGGGGGATTGTACAATGAGCAGTTCTTC
abundance: -
j_gene: TRBJ2-1
v_gene: TRBV11-2
d_gene: TRBD2

CDR3aa: CASRLFTGELFF
CDR3nt: TGTGCCAGCAGGCTCTTTACCGGGGAGCTGTTTTTT
abundance: -
j_gene: TRBJ2-2
v_gene: TRBV6-5
d_gene: -

CDR3aa: CASSVGGHEAFF
CDR3nt: TGTGCCAGCAGCGTAGGCGGTCATGAAGCTTTCTTT
abundance: -
j_gene: TRBJ1-1
v_gene: TRBV9
d_gene: -

CDR3aa: CASSFSRVGYEQYF
CDR3nt: TGTGCCAGCAGTTTTTCCAGGGTCGGGTACGAGCAGTACTTC
abundance: once
j_gene: TRBJ2-7
v_gene: TRBV28
d_gene: -

CDR3aa: CASSYGQGAGMDEKLFF
CDR3nt: TGTGCCAGCAGCTATGGACAGGGGGCGGGAATGGATGAAAAACTGTTTTTT
abundance: -
j_gene: TRBJ1-4
v_gene: TRBV11-2
d_gene: TRBD1

CDR3aa: CASSLEGPGQFF
CDR3nt: TGTGCCAGCAGCTTAGAGGGACCGGGGCAGTTCTTC
abundance: -
j_gene: TRBJ2-1
v_gene: TRBV7-9
d_gene: -